This is a list of T cell receptor beta chains from one sample in a study of shared clonotypes between healthy human individuals. Assay used: immunoSEQ multiplex PCR; TCRdb lists only in-frame clones, some missing. The table records hundreds of thousands of clones, 92% of them present only once. The sequencing input was naive CD8+ T cells sorted from blood. All receptors derive from a man aged 30-40 years in good health. Both conserved end residues are part of each CDR3. A D gene is named only where the DNA matches it firmly. Clone size appears in some rows only: once, few, many, or a class for an expanded clone.

j_gene: TRBJ2-7; v_gene: TRBV29-1; abundance: .; d_gene: .; CDR3nt: TGCAGCGTAGAGACCACAGGGTCCCGCTACGAGCAGTACTTC; CDR3aa: CSVETTGSRYEQYF
j_gene: TRBJ2-1; v_gene: TRBV7-9; abundance: .; d_gene: .; CDR3nt: TGTGCCAGCAGCCGCGGCGGGTACAATGAGCAGTTCTTC; CDR3aa: CASSRGGYNEQFF
j_gene: TRBJ1-2; v_gene: TRBV6-1; abundance: once; d_gene: .; CDR3nt: TGTGCCAGCGGCGGCAGGGAATACTATGGCTACACCTTC; CDR3aa: CASGGREYYGYTF
j_gene: TRBJ2-7; v_gene: TRBV7-9; abundance: .; d_gene: .; CDR3nt: TGTGCCAGCAGCCACGGGGTTCCCTACGAGCAGTACTTC; CDR3aa: CASSHGVPYEQYF
j_gene: TRBJ2-1; v_gene: TRBV14; abundance: .; d_gene: .; CDR3nt: TGTGCCAGCAGCCAAGATCGGAGTTCCTACAATGAGCAGTTCTTC; CDR3aa: CASSQDRSSYNEQFF
j_gene: TRBJ2-7; v_gene: TRBV7-9; abundance: .; d_gene: .; CDR3nt: TGTGCCAGCAGCTCCCCTGACTCCTACGAGCAGTACTTC; CDR3aa: CASSSPDSYEQYF
j_gene: TRBJ2-3; v_gene: TRBV6-1; abundance: .; d_gene: TRBD1; CDR3nt: TGTGCCAGCAGTGTCTACAGGGACAGGGGCTACACAGATACGCAGTATTTT; CDR3aa: CASSVYRDRGYTDTQYF
j_gene: TRBJ1-4; v_gene: TRBV18; abundance: .; d_gene: .; CDR3nt: TGTGCCAGCGCCGATGCGGTTTTTGAAAAACTGTTTTTT; CDR3aa: CASADAVFEKLFF
j_gene: TRBJ2-2; v_gene: TRBV27; abundance: once; d_gene: .; CDR3nt: TGTGCCAGCCGGTTAACAGGAAACACCGGGGAGCTGTTTTTT; CDR3aa: CASRLTGNTGELFF
j_gene: TRBJ2-1; v_gene: TRBV5-1; abundance: .; d_gene: TRBD2; CDR3nt: TGCGCCAGCAGCGCTAGCGGGAGCTGGTACAATGAGCAGTTCTTC; CDR3aa: CASSASGSWYNEQFF
j_gene: TRBJ1-1; v_gene: TRBV2; abundance: .; d_gene: TRBD1; CDR3nt: TGTGCCATTTCGACGGGACAGGGCACTGAAGCTTTCTTT; CDR3aa: CAISTGQGTEAFF
j_gene: TRBJ2-4; v_gene: TRBV7-9; abundance: .; d_gene: TRBD2; CDR3nt: TGTGCCAGCAGCTTCCCGACTAGCGGGAGCCCCCCGGACATTCAGTACTTC; CDR3aa: CASSFPTSGSPPDIQYF
j_gene: TRBJ2-7; v_gene: TRBV27; abundance: .; d_gene: TRBD2; CDR3nt: TGTGCCAGCAGTCCCTCCCTAGCGGATCATCTCTACGAGCAGTACTTC; CDR3aa: CASSPSLADHLYEQYF
j_gene: TRBJ2-1; v_gene: TRBV7-7; abundance: .; d_gene: .; CDR3nt: TGTGCTAGCAGCTTAACTTCATACAATGAGCAGTTCTTC; CDR3aa: CASSLTSYNEQFF
j_gene: TRBJ2-1; v_gene: TRBV27; abundance: once; d_gene: TRBD1; CDR3nt: TGTGCCAGCAGATTGACAGGGGTCCATGAGCAGTTCTTC; CDR3aa: CASRLTGVHEQFF
j_gene: TRBJ2-2; v_gene: TRBV2; abundance: .; d_gene: .; CDR3nt: TGTGCCAGCACTGAAATAAGCGGGGAGCTGTTTTTT; CDR3aa: CASTEISGELFF
j_gene: TRBJ2-7; v_gene: TRBV7-6; abundance: few; d_gene: .; CDR3nt: TGTGCCAGCAGCCCCGCCGGTAGGGAGCAGTACTTC; CDR3aa: CASSPAGREQYF
j_gene: TRBJ2-2; v_gene: TRBV6-4; abundance: .; d_gene: .; CDR3nt: TGTGCCAGCAGTCCTAGAGGGAACACCGGGGAGCTGTTTTTT; CDR3aa: CASSPRGNTGELFF
j_gene: TRBJ2-3; v_gene: TRBV7-2; abundance: .; d_gene: .; CDR3nt: TGTGCCAGCAGCCCCCAGGCGGGTCTTCTGGATACGCAGTATTTT; CDR3aa: CASSPQAGLLDTQYF
j_gene: TRBJ2-5; v_gene: TRBV5-4; abundance: .; d_gene: .; CDR3nt: TGTGCCAGCAGCTTGGGGGAAGAGACCCAGTACTTC; CDR3aa: CASSLGEETQYF
j_gene: TRBJ1-1; v_gene: TRBV5-8; abundance: .; d_gene: .; CDR3nt: TGTGCCAGCAGCTTGGGGGGGGACACTGAAGCTTTCTTT; CDR3aa: CASSLGGDTEAFF
j_gene: TRBJ2-7; v_gene: TRBV27; abundance: .; d_gene: TRBD2; CDR3nt: TGTGCCAGCAGTTCCGGACTAGGCTACGAGCAGTACTTC; CDR3aa: CASSSGLGYEQYF
j_gene: TRBJ2-2; v_gene: TRBV29-1; abundance: .; d_gene: .; CDR3nt: TGCAGCGTTGTAGCCTCTCGCACCGGGGAGCTGTTTTTT; CDR3aa: CSVVASRTGELFF
j_gene: TRBJ2-5; v_gene: TRBV7-6; abundance: .; d_gene: .; CDR3nt: TGTGCCAGCAGCTTAGAGTGGAGTCAAGAGACCCAGTACTTC; CDR3aa: CASSLEWSQETQYF
j_gene: TRBJ2-1; v_gene: TRBV6-5; abundance: .; d_gene: TRBD2; CDR3nt: TGTGCCAGCAGTTACTCTACTAGCGGAAGAAATGAGCAGTTCTTC; CDR3aa: CASSYSTSGRNEQFF
j_gene: TRBJ2-3; v_gene: TRBV27; abundance: .; d_gene: .; CDR3nt: TGTGCCAGCAGTTCGCAGATAACAGATACGCAGTATTTT; CDR3aa: CASSSQITDTQYF
j_gene: TRBJ1-3; v_gene: TRBV6-1; abundance: .; d_gene: .; CDR3nt: TGTGCCAGCAGTGAAGCAGGCTGGGGGTCCAGAAACACCATATATTTT; CDR3aa: CASSEAGWGSRNTIYF
j_gene: TRBJ2-5; v_gene: TRBV5-8; abundance: .; d_gene: TRBD2; CDR3nt: TGTGCCAGCAGCTTTGGGACTAGCGGGACGGAGACCCAGTACTTC; CDR3aa: CASSFGTSGTETQYF
j_gene: TRBJ2-1; v_gene: TRBV9; abundance: .; d_gene: .; CDR3nt: TGTGCCAGCGGTTCCCCCATCTACAATGAGCAGTTCTTC; CDR3aa: CASGSPIYNEQFF
j_gene: TRBJ2-1; v_gene: TRBV7-9; abundance: .; d_gene: TRBD2; CDR3nt: TGTGCCAGCAGCTTAATCCTAGCGGGAGGTGAGCAGTTCTTC; CDR3aa: CASSLILAGGEQFF
j_gene: TRBJ2-2; v_gene: TRBV9; abundance: few; d_gene: .; CDR3nt: TGTGCCAGCAGCCAAGCTTGGAACACCGGGGAGCTGTTTTTT; CDR3aa: CASSQAWNTGELFF
j_gene: TRBJ2-2; v_gene: TRBV27; abundance: .; d_gene: TRBD2; CDR3nt: TGTGCCAGCAGTCCGACTAGCGGGAGGCTGAAAAACACCGGGGAGCTGTTTTTT; CDR3aa: CASSPTSGRLKNTGELFF
j_gene: TRBJ1-1; v_gene: TRBV7-9; abundance: .; d_gene: .; CDR3nt: TGTGCCAGCAGGCCAAGTGAAGGGGTGGGTACTGAAGCTTTCTTT; CDR3aa: CASRPSEGVGTEAFF
j_gene: TRBJ2-3; v_gene: TRBV29-1; abundance: .; d_gene: .; CDR3nt: TGCAGCGTCGACCTTAGCCCCCGCGCAGATACGCAGTATTTT; CDR3aa: CSVDLSPRADTQYF
j_gene: TRBJ1-5; v_gene: TRBV27; abundance: once; d_gene: TRBD1; CDR3nt: TGTGCCAGCAGTTCAGCTCCAGGGGGCAACCAGCCCCAGCATTTT; CDR3aa: CASSSAPGGNQPQHF
j_gene: TRBJ2-7; v_gene: TRBV11-2; abundance: once; d_gene: TRBD1; CDR3nt: TGTGCCAGCAGCTTAGATTGGACAGGTAACACTGAGCAGTACTTC; CDR3aa: CASSLDWTGNTEQYF
j_gene: TRBJ2-3; v_gene: TRBV4-3; abundance: .; d_gene: .; CDR3nt: TGCGCCAGCAGCCAAGATCGTAGGGGCACAAGCACAGATACGCAGTATTTT; CDR3aa: CASSQDRRGTSTDTQYF
j_gene: TRBJ2-7; v_gene: TRBV4-3; abundance: .; d_gene: TRBD2; CDR3nt: TGCGCCAGCAGCATTGGGACTAGCGGCTACGAGCAGTACTTC; CDR3aa: CASSIGTSGYEQYF
j_gene: TRBJ2-5; v_gene: TRBV28; abundance: once; d_gene: .; CDR3nt: TGTGCCAGCAGTCGTAGGGGACACAACCAAGAGACCCAGTACTTC; CDR3aa: CASSRRGHNQETQYF
j_gene: TRBJ2-7; v_gene: TRBV18; abundance: once; d_gene: TRBD2; CDR3nt: TGTGCCAGCTCACCACCGGTGGGACTAGCAACCCGCTACGAGCAGTACTTC; CDR3aa: CASSPPVGLATRYEQYF
j_gene: TRBJ2-7; v_gene: TRBV2; abundance: .; d_gene: .; CDR3nt: TGTGCCAGCCGCGACGAGATCCACTACGAGCAGTACTTC; CDR3aa: CASRDEIHYEQYF
j_gene: TRBJ2-1; v_gene: TRBV27; abundance: .; d_gene: .; CDR3nt: TGTGCCAGCAGTCGCGGCCGGGTCAATGAGCAGTTCTTC; CDR3aa: CASSRGRVNEQFF
j_gene: TRBJ2-1; v_gene: TRBV7-8; abundance: .; d_gene: TRBD1; CDR3nt: TGTGCCAGCAGCTCGGGACAGGGGGCGGATGAGCAGTTCTTC; CDR3aa: CASSSGQGADEQFF
j_gene: TRBJ2-5; v_gene: TRBV30; abundance: few; d_gene: .; CDR3nt: TGTGCCTGTCAGGGAGAGACCCAGTACTTC; CDR3aa: CACQGETQYF
j_gene: TRBJ1-2; v_gene: TRBV28; abundance: .; d_gene: TRBD1; CDR3nt: TGTGCCAGCAGCTCCGGGACAGGATACTATGGCTACACCTTC; CDR3aa: CASSSGTGYYGYTF
j_gene: TRBJ2-1; v_gene: TRBV7-8; abundance: .; d_gene: TRBD2; CDR3nt: TGTGCCAGCAGCTCATCCCCGGGACTAGCGGGATACAATGAGCAGTTCTTC; CDR3aa: CASSSSPGLAGYNEQFF
j_gene: TRBJ2-7; v_gene: TRBV7-9; abundance: .; d_gene: .; CDR3nt: TGTGCCAGCAGCCCCCCCAACGACGTGCGCTACGAGCAGTACTTC; CDR3aa: CASSPPNDVRYEQYF